This T cell receptor (beta chain) was captured by sequencing in a study of CD8 T cells in ankylosing spondylitis. Findings of the study overall: As for the disease-linked clones, they showed a CD8+ phenotype and occurred at relatively low frequencies in peripheral blood. There was a TCR beta motif, made of fewer than 10 highly homologous variants, that appeared characteristic of ankylosing spondylitis blood.

On this clonotype itself: Its antigen is unidentified.

Trimming at V came to 4 bases and at J to 4 bases, leaving 0 bases not matched to a gene. The length of the CDR3 is 15 residues. CDR1 is ENHRY, CDR2 SYGVKD, per germline. A quantitative 5'-RACE method, one with molecular barcodes, was used to make TCR beta libraries. TCRdb used MiXCR to reprocess the 5' RACE reads, holding one entry per CDR3 protein. Of approximately 90,000 distinct CDR3 sequences detected, roughly 8.3% appear once; the ten largest clones hold 9.9%. The rearrangement joins TRBV10-3 to TRBJ2-1; TRBD2 matches at 14 bases. This receptor was taken from a male donor with ankylosing spondylitis or in good health (not recorded which). Sequencing input: blood, either unsorted or a sorted T cell fraction (not recorded which). Written as DNA, the CDR3 is TGTGCCATCAGTGGGACTAGCGGGGGGTACAATGAGCAGTTCTTC. Amino acids: CAISGTSGGYNEQFF.